This T cell receptor (beta chain) emerged from a study of OX40 agonist ivuxolimab in advanced cancers. Notes on the research overall: The costimulatory receptor OX40 (CD134) was targeted by ivuxolimab, a fully human IgG2 agonistic monoclonal antibody. A male proportion of nearly 85% and a mean age of roughly 55 years, ranging from about 23 to 79, were recorded for the dose-escalation cohort. The monotherapy dose-escalation portion (N ≈ 50 patients) of the phase I ivuxolimab trial is reported in the paper. Prior anti-PD-1, anti-PD-L1 or anti-CTLA-4 therapy was permitted, and 30% to 45% of dose-escalation patients had received checkpoint inhibitors. Partial responses were achieved by three dose-escalation patients, of whom one had hepatocellular carcinoma and two had cutaneous melanoma. Peripheral TCRbeta sequencing was intended to test whether TCR sequence diversity was altered and clonal T-cell expansion was caused by ivuxolimab. Intravenous ivuxolimab was administered to patients every 2 weeks at six dose levels: 0.01, 0.1, 0.3, 1.5, 3 and 10 mg/kg. Among the roughly 52 dose-escalation patients, around 19 had hepatocellular carcinoma, around 15 melanoma, 9 renal cell carcinoma and 9 head and neck cancer.

Patients with a history of autoimmune disease or receiving systemic immunosuppression were excluded from the trial. Peripheral blood for TCR sequencing was collected from all dose cohorts at baseline, on cycle 4 day 1, and on cycle 7 day 1. Samples came from an open-label, multicenter, first-in-human phase I dose-escalation trial of ivuxolimab. Adults with locally advanced or metastatic melanoma, renal cell, hepatocellular, or head and neck squamous cell carcinoma were enrolled in the trial. CD4+ and CD8+ T cells were sorted separately from peripheral blood before TCR sequencing. Taken from cysteine to phenylalanine, the CDR3 has 14 residues. Only the CDR3 part of the read is kept: 42 bases, read in frame from the first base. Germline trimming amounts to 5 bases on V and 3 bases on J, with 7 as the count of junction bases outside the gene matches. The CDR1 and CDR2 encoded by the germline V gene are SGHVS and FQNEAQ.

With regard to this clone: Its antigen remains unidentified. The sample holds no much larger clone one base away, and base qualities are not on file.

Genomic DNA was isolated from the sorted cells so that the TCRbeta CDR3 region could be sequenced. The immunoSEQ Assay was used to sequence the TCRbeta CDR3 regions. What TCRdb holds here is the immuneACCESS table cut down to in-frame rearrangements. Part of the clones is not present; checked against another copy, under half of the missing clones reflect an unresolved V gene, and the others are unexplained. This sample gives tens of thousands of clones in total; around 86% of them show up just once. The ten largest account for approximately 13% of the sample. The study at large found these results: On average, CD8+ T cells showed more expanded clones than CD4+ T cells after ivuxolimab. Low levels of normalized T-cell clonal expansion were also shown by some nonresponding patients. In partial responders in the 0.1-3.0 mg/kg groups, normalized peripheral clonal expansion was found to be among the lowest, especially among CD8+ T cells. The antigen specificity of the peripheral T cells that underwent clonal expansion was not determined. At doses from 0.1 to 3.0 mg/kg, clonal expansion was seen in both CD4+ and CD8+ blood T cells between baseline and week 6.

Sequenced material: CD4+ or CD8+ T cells sorted from blood, taken in a trial of the OX40 agonist ivuxolimab. The clonotype originates from an adult with an advanced solid tumor such as melanoma, head and neck, liver or kidney cancer. Recombination joined TRBV7-8 with TRBJ2-7; the central 7 bases match TRBD1. The sequenced DNA: TGTGCCAGCAGCATAAGACAGGGAAACTACGAGCAGTACTTC. Protein translation: CASSIRQGNYEQYF.